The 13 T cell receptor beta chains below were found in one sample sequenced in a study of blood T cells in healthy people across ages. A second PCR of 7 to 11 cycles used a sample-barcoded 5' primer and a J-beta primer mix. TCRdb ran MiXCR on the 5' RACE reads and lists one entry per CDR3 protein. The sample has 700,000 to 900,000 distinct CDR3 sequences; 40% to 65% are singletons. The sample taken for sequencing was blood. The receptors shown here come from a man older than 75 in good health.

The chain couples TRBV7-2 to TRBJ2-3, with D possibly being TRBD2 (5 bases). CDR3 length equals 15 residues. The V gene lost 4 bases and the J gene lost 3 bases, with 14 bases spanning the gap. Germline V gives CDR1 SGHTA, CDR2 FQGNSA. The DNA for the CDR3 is TGTGCCAGCAGCTCCGAGGGCCACGGGACAGATACGCAGTATTTT. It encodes CASSSEGHGTDTQYF.

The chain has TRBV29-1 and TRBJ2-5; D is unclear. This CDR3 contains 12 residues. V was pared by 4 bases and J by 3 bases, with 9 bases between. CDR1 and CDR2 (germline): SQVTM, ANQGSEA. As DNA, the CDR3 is TGCAGCGTTGCTTACAGCGAAGAGACCCAGTACTTC. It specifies CSVAYSEETQYF.

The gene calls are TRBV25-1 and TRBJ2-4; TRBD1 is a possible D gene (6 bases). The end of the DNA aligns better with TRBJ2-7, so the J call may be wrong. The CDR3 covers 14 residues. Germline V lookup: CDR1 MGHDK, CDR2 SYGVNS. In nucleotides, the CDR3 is TGTGCCAGCAGTGGACAGGTCTCCGGGGACGAGCAGTACTTC. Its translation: CASSGQVSGDEQYF.

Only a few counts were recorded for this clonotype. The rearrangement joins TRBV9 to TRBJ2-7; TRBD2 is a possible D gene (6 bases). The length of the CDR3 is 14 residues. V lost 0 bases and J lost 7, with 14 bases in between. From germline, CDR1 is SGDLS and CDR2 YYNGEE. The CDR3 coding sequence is TGTGCCAGCAGCGTAGCCGGGAGATCGACTGAGCAGTACTTC. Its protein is CASSVAGRSTEQYF. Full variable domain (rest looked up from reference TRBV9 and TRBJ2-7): DSGVTQTPKHLITATGQRVTLRCSPRSGDLSVYWYQQSLDQGLQFLIQYYNGEERAKGNILERFSAQQFPDLHSELNLSSLELGDSALYFCASSVAGRSTEQYFGPGTRLTVT.

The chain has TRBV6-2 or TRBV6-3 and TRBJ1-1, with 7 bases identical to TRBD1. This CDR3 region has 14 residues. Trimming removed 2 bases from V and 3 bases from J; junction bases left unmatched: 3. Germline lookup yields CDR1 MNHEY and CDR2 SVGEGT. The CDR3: CASSYRQGDTEAFF. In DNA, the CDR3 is TGTGCCAGCAGTTACCGACAGGGAGACACTGAAGCTTTCTTT.

CDR3 loop: CSVGASDYGTDTQYF. DNA of the CDR3: TGCAGTGTTGGGGCTAGCGACTACGGGACAGATACGCAGTATTTT. The V and J genes are TRBV20-1 and TRBJ2-3; a weak D match, TRBD2 (6 bases). Germline V gives CDR1 DFQATT, CDR2 SNEGSKA (reference sequence). The CDR3 covers 15 residues. V was cut by 7 bases and J by 3 bases, with 20 bases left in between.

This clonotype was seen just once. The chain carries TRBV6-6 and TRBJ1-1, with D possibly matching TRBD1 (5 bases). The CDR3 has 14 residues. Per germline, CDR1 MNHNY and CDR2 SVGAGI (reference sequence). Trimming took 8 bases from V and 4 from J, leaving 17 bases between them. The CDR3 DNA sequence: TGTGCCAGCCTCAGCCAGGGTGCGGGCACTGAAGCTTTCTTT. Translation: CASLSQGAGTEAFF.

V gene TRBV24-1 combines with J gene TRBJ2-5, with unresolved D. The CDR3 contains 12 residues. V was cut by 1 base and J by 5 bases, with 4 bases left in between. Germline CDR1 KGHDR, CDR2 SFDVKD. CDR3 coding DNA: TGTGCCACCAGTGATTTTGCCGAGACCCAGTACTTC. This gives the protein CATSDFAETQYF.

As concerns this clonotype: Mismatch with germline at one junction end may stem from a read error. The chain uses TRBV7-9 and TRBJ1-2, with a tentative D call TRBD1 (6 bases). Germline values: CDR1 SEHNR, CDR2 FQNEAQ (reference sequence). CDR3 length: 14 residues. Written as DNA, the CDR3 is TGTGCCAGCGGCTTACCAGGGGCCAACTATGGCTACACCTTC. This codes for CASGLPGANYGYTF.

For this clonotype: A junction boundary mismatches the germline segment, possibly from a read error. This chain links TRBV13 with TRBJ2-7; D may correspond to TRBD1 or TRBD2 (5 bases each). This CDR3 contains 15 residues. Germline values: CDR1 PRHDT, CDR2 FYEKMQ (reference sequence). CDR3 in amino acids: CASSLGTKSSYEQYF. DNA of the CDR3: TGTGCCAGCAGCCTAGGGACCAAGAGCTCCTACGAGCAGTACTTC.

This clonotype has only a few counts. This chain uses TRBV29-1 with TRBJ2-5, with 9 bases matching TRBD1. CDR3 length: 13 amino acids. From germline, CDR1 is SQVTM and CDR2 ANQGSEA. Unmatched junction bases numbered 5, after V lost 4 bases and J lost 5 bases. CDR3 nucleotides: TGCAGCGTTGGGGGCGGACAGGGGGAGACCCAGTACTTC. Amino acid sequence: CSVGGGQGETQYF.

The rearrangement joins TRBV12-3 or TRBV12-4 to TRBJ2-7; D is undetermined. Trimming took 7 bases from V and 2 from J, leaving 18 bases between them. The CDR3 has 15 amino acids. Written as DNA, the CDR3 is TGTGCCAGCACCCCACGGCGCTCCGCGGCCTACGAGCAGTACTTC. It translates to CASTPRRSAAYEQYF.

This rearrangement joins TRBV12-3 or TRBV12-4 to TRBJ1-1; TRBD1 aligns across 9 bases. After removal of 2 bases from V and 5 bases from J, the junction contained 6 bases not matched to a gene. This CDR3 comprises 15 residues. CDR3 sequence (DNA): TGTGCCAGCAGTTTACCTACGGGACAGGGTACTGAAGCTTTCTTT. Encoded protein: CASSLPTGQGTEAFF.